Below are 3 T cell receptor beta chains sequenced from a single sample in a study of blood T cell repertoires in COVID-19. Sequencing was performed with immunoSEQ multiplex PCR; in TCRdb, only in-frame clones are kept and a portion is missing. The data show approximately 190,000 clones, 70% to 85% seen once. The source material was peripheral blood. The receptor set was obtained from a woman aged 25 to 39 with acute or convalescent COVID-19.

V and J are TRBV10-3 and TRBJ1-3, with 8 bases fitting TRBD1. This CDR3 is 17 amino acids long. The germline V gene has CDR1 ENHRY and CDR2 SYGVKD. J lost 1 base, V lost 4 bases, and 9 bases had no gene match. The CDR3 sequence is CAISVAKQGESGNTIYF. The CDR3 DNA reads as TGTGCCATCAGTGTGGCCAAACAGGGGGAGTCTGGAAACACCATATATTTT.

This clone has just one count. The V and J genes are TRBV7-2 and TRBJ2-7; no reliable D call. Germline CDR1 and CDR2: SGHTA and FQGNSA. This CDR3 has 13 amino acids. V was trimmed by 5 bases and J by 2 bases, leaving 10 bases between them. CDR3 coding DNA: TGTGCCAGCAGCCCGAGTACCGCCTACGAGCAGTACTTC. It is translated as CASSPSTAYEQYF.

J is TRBJ1-2 and V is TRBV19, with D perhaps matching TRBD1 (5 bases). The CDR3 loop spans 14 amino acids. V lost 2 bases and J lost 3, with 10 bases in between. The germline V gene encodes CDR1 LNHDA and CDR2 SQIVND (reference sequence). CDR3 sequence reads: CASSIPPGHYGYTF. For the CDR3, the DNA is TGTGCCAGTAGTATACCGCCAGGGCACTATGGCTACACCTTC.